This T cell receptor beta chain is drawn from a study of blood T cells in healthy people across ages. The second PCR ran about 6 to 11 cycles with a sample-barcoded 5' primer and J-beta primers. Each CDR3 protein is one row after TCRdb ran MiXCR on the 5' RACE reads. The sample yields over a million distinct CDR3 sequences, around 43% seen once. V lost 5 bases, J lost 1 base, and 15 bases lay in between. The CDR3 has 17 amino acids. The germline gives CDR1 MNHEY, CDR2 SMNVEV (reference sequence). The chain recombines TRBV27 with TRBJ1-6; tentative D call: TRBD1 (6 bases). Sequencing was carried out using blood. The clonotype comes from a woman aged 55-69 years in good health. The CDR3 bases are TGTGCCAGCAGTGCAATAACCAGGGGTTCCTATAATTCACCCCTCCACTTT. Translated, it gives CASSAITRGSYNSPLHF.